This T cell receptor beta chain was identified in a study of shared clonotypes between healthy human individuals. Study results and limitations: Against clonotypes common to all four donors, non-shared ones had lower generation probabilities. Estimated clonotype richness was generally higher in naive than memory subsets.

Sorted-subset replicate PCR reactions contained roughly 200 ng DNA, corresponding to approximately 30,000 T cell genomes. Per the study methods: Filtering differed because ImmunoSEQ produced junction-only sequences that carried no quality scores. Assay: immunoSEQ multiplex PCR; the TCRdb copy retains only in-frame clones and omits some. The V and J calls and clone size were taken over from that table, and D and trimming were inferred from the DNA. The sample has about 800,000 clones, 90% to 98% seen once; the top ten hold around 0.21%. A single count supports this clone. The antigen is not known. The germline gives CDR1 MDHEN, CDR2 SYDVKM. The CDR3 covers 14 residues. V lost 2 bases and J lost 6, with 10 bases in between. CD8 cells classed as naive were CD45RO-negative and positively selected for CCR7, excluding terminally differentiated effector memory CD45RA+ cells.

The chain is built from TRBV28 and TRBJ1-4; D uncertain. The sample consisted of naive CD8+ T cells sorted from blood. The receptor comes from a man aged 25-40 years in good health. The CDR3: CASSLLVADEKLFF. CDR3 bases: TGTGCCAGCAGTTTACTTGTCGCTGATGAAAAACTGTTTTTT.